This TCR beta chain was recorded in a study of breast tumors, draining lymph nodes, adjacent tissues (TCRdb year 2016). Regarding the research as a whole: In breast cancer patients, the study compared the TCR beta repertoires of tumor, adjacent nontumor tissue and axillary lymph nodes. In human breast cancer, the study set out to evaluate how tumor, surrounding tissue and draining lymph node repertoires relate to one another and whether T cells may move between these sites.

After removal of 3 bases from V and 2 bases from J, the junction retains 4 bases not matched to a gene. Via the germline V gene, CDR1 is KGHSH and CDR2 LQKENI. The CDR3 covers 15 residues, taking in both the cysteine and the phenylalanine. The CDR3 DNA has 45 bases and is translated from base 1. Lymph node samples came from the axillary draining lymph nodes of breast cancer patients. This clonotype was seen at least ten times. No cognate antigen has been identified for it. Within one base of it there is no much larger clone, and no base qualities were kept. The paper as a whole reports these results and caveats: Tumors showed preferential V and J gene usage, and their T-cell repertoire diversity fell below that of lymph nodes yet above that of nontumor tissue. The data were considered consistent with the idea that most tumor T cells come from the lymph node and then expand in tumor tissue. The study presented the conclusion that tumor T cells originate in lymph nodes as consistent with a hypothesis, not as something directly demonstrated. Tumor and nontumor tissue repertoires were significantly more similar in luminal-like than in basal-like breast cancer.

For sequencing, an Illumina HiSeq 2000 was employed. TCR beta chain libraries were generated through multiplex PCR amplification. The amplified TCR beta chain products were analyzed by high-throughput sequencing. TCRdb reprocessed the public reads (quality trimming at Q25 with fastp, clone calling with MiXCR) and kept in-frame beta chains. Each entry is one CDR3 protein sequence, shown with its most common DNA and genes. This sample holds 200,000 or so distinct CDR3 sequences; 31% were observed only once. Of the sample, 4.3% falls within the top ten clones. This clonotype originated in a female donor with breast cancer. Some clones in this sample may be carry-over from other donors' samples. Sequencing was carried out using axillary lymph node tissue. The chain couples TRBV18 to TRBJ2-7, with 10 middle bases fitting TRBD1. In nucleotides, the sequence is TGTGCCAGCTCACCGGGACAGGGGAAGGCCTACGAGCAGTACTTC. It translates as CASSPGQGKAYEQYF. Reference TRBV18 and TRBJ2-7 genes cover what lies past the CDR3, so the full variable domain is NAGVMQNPRHLVRRRGQEARLRCSPMKGHSHVYWYRQLPEEGLKFMVYLQKENIIDESGMPKERFSAEFPKEGPSILRIQQVVRGDSAAYFCASSPGQGKAYEQYFGPGTRLTVT.